These 26 T cell receptor beta chains originate from one sample sequenced in a study of stem cell transplantation in POMP-related autoinflammatory disease. The data were produced by immunoSEQ multiplex PCR, yet TCRdb's version contains in-frame clones alone and is incomplete. This table has more than 25,000 clones, 80% to 90% appearing once. Here the sequenced sample was CD4+ T cells from PBMCs, taken before stem cell transplantation. The origin of the receptors is a human donor with POMP-related autoinflammation and immune dysregulation (PRAID).

V gene TRBV27 combines with J gene TRBJ1-2, with a possible D match to TRBD1 (5 bases). The CDR3 is 16 residues long. V was cut by 5 bases and J by 8 bases, with 24 bases left in between. Germline lookup yields CDR1 MNHEY and CDR2 SMNVEV (reference sequence). CDR3 protein: CASSPTVQGRINGYTF. The CDR3 DNA sequence: TGTGCCAGCAGTCCTACAGTGCAGGGAAGGATTAACGGCTACACCTTC.

This clone was seen once. V gene TRBV28 combines with J gene TRBJ2-7, with D perhaps TRBD1 or TRBD2 (5 bases each). Germline CDR1 MDHEN, CDR2 SYDVKM. Trimming stripped 6 bases from V and 0 bases from J, with 15 bases between. CDR3 length equals 15 residues. The CDR3 nucleotides are TGTGCCAGCAGGGCACCGGGACGGCGCTCCTACGAGCAGTACTTC. Translating gives CASRAPGRRSYEQYF.

J is TRBJ1-4 and V is TRBV11-2; D is uncertain. The V end lost 0 bases, the J end lost 8 bases, and 16 bases lay between the germline ends. This CDR3 contains 16 residues. The germline V gene has CDR1 SGHAT and CDR2 FQNNGV. The CDR3 reads CASSLDRTTRGEKLFF. Written as DNA, the CDR3 is TGTGCCAGCAGCTTAGATCGGACCACCCGAGGGGAAAAACTGTTTTTT.

The CDR3 protein is CASSLDLLGVQETQYF. The DNA of the CDR3 is TGTGCCAGCAGCTTAGATTTGTTGGGAGTCCAAGAGACCCAGTACTTC. V is TRBV11-2 and J is TRBJ2-5; tentative D call: TRBD2 (5 bases). Deletions cut 0 bases from V and 1 base from J, with 12 bases between. Per the germline V gene, CDR1 is SGHAT and CDR2 is FQNNGV. The length of the CDR3 is 16 residues.

This chain links TRBV7-9 with TRBJ1-4; D gene ambiguous. The germline V gene encodes CDR1 SEHNR and CDR2 FQNEAQ (reference sequence). V gave up 3 bases and J gave up 4 bases, with 6 bases separating them. CDR3 length: 13 residues. For the CDR3, the DNA is TGTGCCAGCAGCTTTCTCTTTAATGAAAAACTGTTTTTT. Translating it yields CASSFLFNEKLFF.

The chain joins TRBV7-9 to TRBJ2-2; 10 bases fit TRBD2. Trimming cost V 1 base and J 3 bases; bases outside gene matches: 11. Germline V CDR1 and CDR2: SEHNR, FQNEAQ (reference sequence). This CDR3 is built from 19 residues. CDR3 protein: CASSLGLGLAERDTGELFF. The CDR3 DNA is TGTGCCAGCAGCTTAGGTTTAGGACTAGCGGAGCGGGACACCGGGGAGCTGTTTTTT.

Notes on this clone: Other DNA sequences in the same sample also yield this CDR3. V is TRBV2 and J is TRBJ2-5; no definite D call. Trimming cost V 5 bases and J 3 bases, with 4 bases left between them. Germline CDR1 reads SNHLY; CDR2 reads FYNNEI. There are 11 residues in the CDR3. This CDR3 is CASSREETQYF. For the CDR3, the DNA is TGTGCCAGCAGTCGCGAAGAGACCCAGTACTTC.

This chain uses TRBV28 with TRBJ2-5, with 13 bases matching TRBD2. The J call is in doubt because the DNA end fits TRBJ2-7 better. This CDR3 has 16 amino acids. Germline V gene lookup returns CDR1 MDHEN and CDR2 SYDVKM. The CDR3 nucleotides read TGTGCCACCCTACTAGCGGGAGGGCCTCCTCCCTACGAGCAGTACTTC. Protein sequence: CATLLAGGPPPYEQYF.

For the CDR3, the DNA is TGTGCCAGCTCACCGTCAACACCCTACAATGAGCAGTTCTTC. Its translation: CASSPSTPYNEQFF. The V and J genes are TRBV18 and TRBJ2-1; D is unclear. The germline CDR1 and CDR2 sequences are KGHSH and LQKENI. The CDR3 is 14 residues long. Between the trimmed V and J ends, which lost 3 bases and 2 bases, there was a span of 8 bases.

V usage is TRBV11-1 and J usage is TRBJ2-1, with a tentative D call TRBD2 (5 bases). The CDR3 covers 16 residues. Germline CDR1 and CDR2: SGHAT and FQDESV (reference sequence). V lost 5 bases to trimming and J lost 2 bases, with 16 bases between them. Here the CDR3 DNA reads TGTGCCAGCAGCACTCGAGCTAGCAGTCCCTACAATGAGCAGTTCTTC. Its protein is CASSTRASSPYNEQFF.

J is TRBJ2-2 and V is TRBV19; D is undetermined. Germline V gene sequence: CDR1 LNHDA, CDR2 SQIVND (reference sequence). V lost 11 bases to trimming and J lost 4 bases, with 11 bases between them. CDR3 size: 12 residues. CDR3 region: CACRPFTGELFF. The CDR3 DNA reads as TGTGCCTGCAGACCTTTCACCGGGGAGCTGTTTTTT. The whole variable domain, filled in from reference TRBV19 and TRBJ2-2, reads DGGITQSPKYLFRKEGQNVTLSCEQNLNHDAMYWYRQDPGQGLRLIYYSQIVNDFQKGDIAEGYSVSREKKESFPLTVTSAQKNPTAFYLCACRPFTGELFFGEGSRLTVL.

The gene calls are TRBV2 and TRBJ2-3; TRBD2 agrees at 9 bases. In germline, CDR1 is SNHLY, CDR2 FYNNEI. The CDR3 sequence is 14 residues long. V was pared by 7 bases and J by 0 bases, with 2 bases of the junction left unmatched. CDR3: CASKTSGSTDTQYF. The CDR3 nucleotides read TGTGCCAGCAAAACTAGCGGGAGCACAGATACGCAGTATTTT. Drawing the rest from reference TRBV2 and TRBJ2-3, the complete variable domain is EPEVTQTPSHQVTQMGQEVILRCVPISNHLYFYWYRQILGQKVEFLVSFYNNEISEKSEIFDDQFSVERPDGSNFTLKIRSTKLEDSAMYFCASKTSGSTDTQYFGPGTRLTVL.

This chain connects TRBV11-3 to TRBJ2-3; tentative D call: TRBD1 (5 bases). The length of the CDR3 is 13 residues. Germline V gene data show CDR1 as SGHNT and CDR2 as YENEEA. Deletions cut 2 bases from V and 6 bases from J, with 9 bases between. This CDR3 is CASSLKGPDTQYF. The CDR3 bases are TGTGCCAGCAGCTTAAAGGGGCCGGATACGCAGTATTTT.

The chain couples TRBV20-1 to TRBJ1-2; D is uncertain. CDR1 DFQATT and CDR2 SNEGSKA come from the germline V gene (reference sequence). Trimming shortened V by 0 bases and J by 6 bases, and 5 bases separated the two germline ends. The CDR3 has 11 amino acids. CDR3: CSARDSDGYTF. In nucleotides, the CDR3 is TGCAGTGCTAGAGATTCCGATGGCTACACCTTC.

The rearrangement uses TRBV2 and TRBJ2-1; unclear D gene. V was clipped by 7 bases and J by 7 bases, with 5 bases between them. Germline assignment: CDR1 SNHLY and CDR2 FYNNEI. CDR3 length: 10 residues. CDR3 sequence: CASTFNEQFF. CDR3 nucleotide sequence: TGTGCCAGCACCTTTAATGAGCAGTTCTTC. The full variable domain, with the rest looked up from reference TRBV2 and TRBJ2-1, is EPEVTQTPSHQVTQMGQEVILRCVPISNHLYFYWYRQILGQKVEFLVSFYNNEISEKSEIFDDQFSVERPDGSNFTLKIRSTKLEDSAMYFCASTFNEQFFGPGTRLTVL.

V usage is TRBV6-1 and J usage is TRBJ2-7; D is undetermined. V was shortened by 4 bases and J by 3 bases, with 7 bases between the two germline ends. The CDR3 is made up of 12 amino acids. CDR1 and CDR2 from the germline V gene are MNHNS and SASEGT. CDR3 region: CASSVGNYEQYF. CDR3 nucleotide sequence: TGTGCCAGCAGTGTTGGGAACTACGAGCAGTACTTC.

This clone was observed once. In DNA, the CDR3 is TGCGCCAGCAGACCAGACCGGGACAGGGGGCAGTACTTC. It codes for CASRPDRDRGQYF. V gene TRBV5-1 combines with J gene TRBJ2-7; 10 nucleotides match TRBD1. Losses at the gene ends were 5 bases for V and 9 bases for J; bases not matched to a gene: 8. The CDR3 has 13 residues. Germline V gives CDR1 SGHRS, CDR2 YFSETQ.

V is TRBV6-4 and J is TRBJ2-7; D call uncertain. Germline V gene lookup returns CDR1 MRHNA and CDR2 SNTAGT. The CDR3 is made up of 16 amino acids. Trimming took off 0 bases at V and 2 bases at J, with 14 bases between the two ends. CDR3 DNA sequence: TGTGCCAGCAGTGACTCGGTGGGTAGGTTTACCTACGAGCAGTACTTC. Translation: CASSDSVGRFTYEQYF.

The V and J genes are TRBV7-6 and TRBJ1-3, with a tentative D call TRBD1 (5 bases). V was pared by 0 bases and J by 4 bases, with 7 bases between. The germline V gene has CDR1 SGHVS and CDR2 FNYEAQ. The CDR3 runs 14 residues. DNA for the CDR3: TGTGCCAGCAGCTTAGCCAGGGCCGGAAACACCATATATTTT. It is translated as CASSLARAGNTIYF.

V usage is TRBV18 and J usage is TRBJ2-1; TRBD2 matches 10 bases. After removal of 3 bases from V and 4 bases from J, the junction contained 6 bases not matched to a gene. This CDR3 contains 16 residues. Germline V gene lookup returns CDR1 KGHSH and CDR2 LQKENI. The CDR3 sequence: CASSPRAGGPYNEQFF. For the CDR3, the DNA is TGTGCCAGCTCACCTAGAGCGGGGGGGCCTTACAATGAGCAGTTCTTC. The variable domain in full, with the rest retrieved from reference TRBV18 and TRBJ2-1, is NAGVMQNPRHLVRRRGQEARLRCSPMKGHSHVYWYRQLPEEGLKFMVYLQKENIIDESGMPKERFSAEFPKEGPSILRIQQVVRGDSAAYFCASSPRAGGPYNEQFFGPGTRLTVL.

The J gene is TRBJ2-2, the V gene TRBV5-1; unclear D gene. Germline CDR1 and CDR2: SGHRS and YFSETQ. V shed 7 bases and J shed 1 base, with 11 bases lying between them. The length of the CDR3 is 14 residues. CDR3 DNA sequence: TGCGCCAGCGACTCTAACGGGAACACCGGGGAGCTGTTTTTT. It yields the protein CASDSNGNTGELFF.

The chain recombines TRBV13 with TRBJ2-7, with D possibly TRBD1 on 6 matching bases. Trimming stripped 3 bases from V and 6 bases from J, with 15 bases between. The CDR3 is 14 amino acids. From germline, CDR1 is PRHDT and CDR2 FYEKMQ (reference sequence). The chain's CDR3 is CASSLQGQGSEQYF. CDR3 nucleotides: TGTGCCAGCAGCTTGCAGGGCCAGGGGAGCGAGCAGTACTTC.

The CDR3 is CASSDGGQATNEKLFF. In DNA, the CDR3 is TGTGCCAGCAGTGACGGAGGACAGGCAACTAATGAAAAACTGTTTTTT. This sequence joins TRBV6-1 and TRBJ1-4, with 7 bases lining up with TRBD1. Germline V CDR1 and CDR2: MNHNS, SASEGT. V dropped 3 bases and J dropped 0; count of bases not matched to a gene: 4. The CDR3 totals 16 residues.

The rearrangement uses TRBV20-1 and TRBJ2-7; no reliable D call. V was shortened by 7 bases and J by 2 bases, with 9 bases between the two germline ends. There are 11 residues in the CDR3. The V gene's germline CDR1 is DFQATT and CDR2 SNEGSKA (reference sequence). Written as DNA, the CDR3 is TGCAGTGGTGCTAGGGCCTACGAGCAGTACTTC. Its protein is CSGARAYEQYF.

This sequence joins TRBV6-5 and TRBJ2-6; unclear D gene. Trimming cost V 4 bases and J 0 bases, with 10 bases left between them. The germline V gene encodes CDR1 MNHEY and CDR2 SVGAGI. The CDR3 has 16 residues. This CDR3 is CASSSSWNSGANVLTF. The CDR3 bases are TGTGCCAGCAGTTCCTCCTGGAACTCTGGGGCCAACGTCCTGACTTTC.

In DNA, the CDR3 is TGTGCCAGCTCACCCGGGACAGGGCATCAGCCCCAGCATTTT. This codes for CASSPGTGHQPQHF. The chain links TRBV18 to TRBJ1-5, with 9 bases identical to TRBD1. Losses at the gene ends were 3 bases for V and 5 bases for J; bases not matched to a gene: 2. The CDR3 extends over 14 amino acids. Per germline, CDR1 KGHSH and CDR2 LQKENI.